These 22 T cell receptor beta chains were all obtained from the same sample, sequenced in a study of blood T cell repertoires in COVID-19. TCRdb's table, derived via immunoSEQ multiplex PCR, lists solely in-frame clones and lacks some. Of some 170,000 clones in the sample, around 74% were seen once. The sequenced sample was peripheral blood. The receptors come from a man between 65 and 85 years old with acute or convalescent COVID-19.

V gene TRBV11-2 combines with J gene TRBJ1-5; D gene ambiguous. With 0 bases removed from V and 11 bases from J, the gap between germline ends came to 11 bases. Germline V lookup: CDR1 SGHAT, CDR2 FQNNGV. This CDR3 has 13 residues. The CDR3 sequence: CASSLESRGTQHF. Here the CDR3 DNA reads TGTGCCAGCAGCTTAGAGTCCCGGGGTACCCAGCATTTT.

Only a few counts were recorded for this clone. This chain uses TRBV29-1 with TRBJ2-3, with 7 bases identical to TRBD1. Trimming cost V 8 bases and J 0 bases; bases outside gene matches: 8. Germline CDR1 reads SQVTM; CDR2 reads ANQGSEA. The CDR3 is 14 amino acids. DNA for the CDR3: TGCAGCTCCAGGACAGGTTCCAGCACAGATACGCAGTATTTT. Its translation is CSSRTGSSTDTQYF.

The genes are TRBV5-4 and TRBJ1-1, with D unresolved. Germline V gene sequence: CDR1 SGHNT, CDR2 YYREEE (reference sequence). CDR3 size: 12 residues. The germline V and J ends were trimmed by 5 bases and 8 bases, with 13 bases remaining between them. CDR3 amino acids: CASRLGTAEAFF. Here the CDR3 DNA reads TGTGCCAGCAGACTCGGCACAGCAGAAGCTTTCTTT.

The rearrangement joins TRBV5-1 to TRBJ2-4; 8 nucleotides match TRBD1. This CDR3 is 15 amino acids long. The J segment lost 8 bases and the V segment lost 3 bases, leaving 10 bases of the junction unmatched. The V gene's germline CDR1 is SGHRS and CDR2 YFSETQ. The CDR3 sequence is CASSSNPGGEYIQYF. As DNA, the CDR3 is TGCGCCAGCAGCTCCAACCCAGGGGGCGAGTACATTCAGTACTTC.

The sample holds a few counts of this clone. The gene calls are TRBV24-1 and TRBJ1-5; 8 positions match TRBD1. The V gene end was trimmed by 2 bases and the J gene end by 6 bases; junction bases not matched to a gene: 8. The germline V gene encodes CDR1 KGHDR and CDR2 SFDVKD. This CDR3 comprises 16 residues. In DNA form, the CDR3 reads TGTGCCACCAGTGATTGGGGGGACAGGTGGTGTCAGCCCCAGCATTTT. It translates to CATSDWGDRWCQPQHF.

The chain recombines TRBV7-3 with TRBJ2-5, with 8 bases matching TRBD1. This CDR3 has 16 amino acids. V shed 5 bases and J 1 base; nucleotides not matched to a gene: 9. CDR1 and CDR2 (germline): SGHTA, FQGTGA. CDR3 region: CASSLHGTGSQETQYF. The CDR3 DNA reads TGTGCCAGCAGCCTACACGGGACAGGATCCCAAGAGACCCAGTACTTC.

The J gene is TRBJ1-4, the V gene TRBV6-2 or TRBV6-3; D gene unclear. Per the germline V gene, CDR1 is MNHEY and CDR2 is SVGEGT. V lost 5 bases and J lost 6, with 13 bases in between. CDR3 length equals 14 residues. In DNA form, the CDR3 reads TGTGCCAGCAGTCCCTACGGTTTTGATGAAAAACTGTTTTTT. Translation gives CASSPYGFDEKLFF.

The V call is TRBV2, the J call TRBJ1-6; TRBD1 agrees at 7 bases. The CDR3 contains 14 residues. The trim removed 3 bases at V and 9 bases at J, leaving 5 bases unmatched. The V gene's germline CDR1 is SNHLY and CDR2 FYNNEI. CDR3 sequence (DNA): TGTGCCAGCAGTGATGCACAGGGGAGTTCACCCCTCCACTTT. It specifies CASSDAQGSSPLHF.

The gene calls are TRBV28 and TRBJ2-1; 12 bases are a match to TRBD2. The CDR3 sequence is 16 residues long. With V trimmed by 3 bases and J by 9 bases, 9 bases remained unmatched. Germline-derived CDR1 and CDR2 are MDHEN and SYDVKM. CDR3 sequence reads: CASSLSGLAGLGEQFF. The CDR3 DNA is TGTGCCAGCAGTTTGTCGGGACTAGCGGGCTTGGGTGAGCAGTTCTTC.

The chain combines TRBV5-6 with TRBJ1-2, with D maybe TRBD1 (5 bases). Trimming removed 7 bases at V and 6 bases at J, with 22 bases between. In germline, CDR1 is SGHDT, CDR2 YYEEEE. The CDR3 extends over 15 amino acids. DNA of the CDR3: TGTGCCAGCCAGCTTCGGGTAGACAGTCAGAATGGCTACACCTTC. Its translation: CASQLRVDSQNGYTF.

The V call is TRBV6-1, the J call TRBJ1-2, with 8 bases lining up with TRBD1. The CDR3 has 13 amino acids. Germline values: CDR1 MNHNS, CDR2 SASEGT. V shed 1 base and J 7 bases; nucleotides not matched to a gene: 2. CDR3 in DNA: TGTGCCAGCAGTGAAGGGACAGGGAGTGGCTACACCTTC. Encoded protein: CASSEGTGSGYTF.

As DNA, the CDR3 is TGTGCCAGCAGTCCCCTCAGCGGGCTATCCTACGAGCAGTACTTC. Residues: CASSPLSGLSYEQYF. The rearrangement joins TRBV28 to TRBJ2-7; possible D gene TRBD2, 6 bases. Germline CDR1 MDHEN, CDR2 SYDVKM. Trimming took 5 bases from V and 1 from J, leaving 15 bases between them. The length of the CDR3 is 15 residues. Variable domain in full (rest from reference TRBV28 and TRBJ2-7): DVKVTQSSRYLVKRTGEKVFLECVQDMDHENMFWYRQDPGLGLRLIYFSYDVKMKEKGDIPEGYSVSREKKERFSLILESASTNQTSMYLCASSPLSGLSYEQYFGPGTRLTVT.

The rearrangement uses TRBV5-4 and TRBJ2-2; 8 bases match TRBD1. From germline, CDR1 is SGHNT and CDR2 YYREEE (reference sequence). Losses at the gene ends were 0 bases for V and 4 bases for J; bases not matched to a gene: 8. The CDR3 runs to 17 residues. CDR3 region: CASSLAKDRGVTGELFF. In nucleotides, the CDR3 is TGTGCCAGCAGCTTGGCTAAAGACAGGGGTGTCACCGGGGAGCTGTTTTTT.

This clone was picked up a small number of times. This chain uses TRBV28 with TRBJ2-7; D is ambiguous. Germline CDR1 reads MDHEN; CDR2 reads SYDVKM. V was clipped by 3 bases and J by 0 bases, with 9 bases between them. This CDR3 is built from 14 residues. The CDR3 loop is CASSLAQSSYEQYF. The CDR3 nucleotides are TGTGCCAGCAGTTTGGCTCAAAGCTCCTACGAGCAGTACTTC.

V gene TRBV27 combines with J gene TRBJ2-5; tentative D call: TRBD2 (5 bases). CDR1 is MNHEY, CDR2 SMNVEV, per germline (reference sequence). The germline V and J ends were trimmed by 7 bases and 5 bases, with 14 bases remaining between them. The CDR3 consists of 13 residues. The DNA for the CDR3 is TGTGCCAGCACCAGCGCCGGGGAGGAGACCCAGTACTTC. Translation: CASTSAGEETQYF.

V is TRBV7-6 and J is TRBJ2-7; possible D gene TRBD2, 6 bases. The length of the CDR3 is 17 residues. The ends were cut back, 0 bases at V and 5 bases at J, with 20 bases in the middle. Germline V gene sequence: CDR1 SGHVS, CDR2 FNYEAQ. The CDR3 DNA reads TGTGCCAGCAGCTTAGCGCAAAGCGGGTTCCAAGTCCACGAGCAGTACTTC. Its protein is CASSLAQSGFQVHEQYF.

This clone was recorded at least ten times. The J gene is TRBJ2-7, the V gene TRBV7-9; TRBD1 might be the D (6 bases). Germline CDR1 and CDR2: SEHNR and FQNEAQ (reference sequence). This CDR3 spans 15 amino acids. V shed 5 bases and J shed 0 bases, with 14 bases lying between them. The chain's CDR3 is CASSPIWDISYEQYF. The CDR3 DNA reads TGTGCCAGCAGCCCAATTTGGGACATCTCCTACGAGCAGTACTTC.

This clone showed up just a few times. This chain joins TRBV28 and TRBJ1-6; D not resolved. The germline gives CDR1 MDHEN, CDR2 SYDVKM. The CDR3 sequence is 13 residues long. The ends were cut back, 5 bases at V and 8 bases at J, with 10 bases in the middle. The CDR3: CASSRTEDSPLHF. The CDR3 DNA reads as TGTGCCAGCAGTCGGACGGAGGATTCACCCCTCCACTTT.

This clone came up once. The chain recombines TRBV12-3 or TRBV12-4 with TRBJ1-6; D is ambiguous. The CDR3 runs 13 residues. With 6 bases removed from V and 5 bases from J, the gap between germline ends came to 8 bases. CDR3 loop: CASSPPNNSPLHF. The CDR3, as DNA: TGTGCCAGCAGCCCCCCCAATAATTCACCCCTCCACTTT.

The V gene is TRBV18, the J gene TRBJ2-7, with 9 bases fitting TRBD2. The junction had 5 bases not matched to a gene; V was cut back by 0 bases and J by 2 bases. Germline CDR1 and CDR2: KGHSH and LQKENI. This CDR3 comprises 16 residues. CDR3 sequence (DNA): TGTGCCAGCTCACCACCGGCTAGCGGGGATCCCTACGAGCAGTACTTC. Translated: CASSPPASGDPYEQYF.

V usage is TRBV5-1 and J usage is TRBJ2-7, with TRBD2 identical over 13 bases. The ends lost 4 bases at V and 4 bases at J; junction bases unmatched: 14. Germline CDR1 is SGHRS and CDR2 is YFSETQ. The CDR3 length is 18 residues. CDR3: CASSQMGTLAGGMYEQYF. As DNA, the CDR3 is TGCGCCAGCAGCCAAATGGGGACACTAGCGGGGGGGATGTACGAGCAGTACTTC.

V gene TRBV5-1 combines with J gene TRBJ1-1, with no clear D. CDR3 length: 14 amino acids. Per the germline V gene, CDR1 is SGHRS and CDR2 is YFSETQ. Trimming stripped 2 bases from V and 4 bases from J, with 12 bases between. This CDR3 reads CASSFWSRGTEAFF. The CDR3 coding sequence is TGCGCCAGCAGCTTTTGGTCGCGGGGCACTGAAGCTTTCTTT.